The next 9 T cell receptor beta chains were all read from a single sample in a study of cytomegalovirus exposure and HLA in healthy donors. The PCR had 60 Vbeta and 13 Jbeta primers. Data came from immunoSEQ multiplex PCR; TCRdb stores just in-frame clones and leaves some out. Altogether 63,000 or so clones are present, around four fifths being singletons, with the ten largest covering about 4.5%. The sequencing input was PBMCs. The receptors shown here come from a woman under 40 in good health and CMV-seronegative.

The chain employs TRBV5-1 and TRBJ2-7; 7 bases line up with TRBD2. Germline CDR1 reads SGHRS; CDR2 reads YFSETQ. The junction had 7 bases not matched to a gene; V was cut back by 4 bases and J by 3 bases. The CDR3 contains 14 residues. CDR3 DNA: TGCGCCAGCAGCCCCTCGGGGGGAAGCTACGAGCAGTACTTC. This translates into CASSPSGGSYEQYF.

V gene TRBV13 combines with J gene TRBJ2-5; the match to TRBD1 covers 8 bases. Germline trimming cut 5 bases from V and 2 bases from J; bases unmatched to any gene: 7. CDR3 length: 15 residues. Germline loops: CDR1 PRHDT, CDR2 FYEKMQ (reference sequence). The CDR3 coding sequence is TGTGCCAGCAGCCCTGGGACAGGAACTCAAGAGACCCAGTACTTC. Translation: CASSPGTGTQETQYF.

J is TRBJ1-2 and V is TRBV30; TRBD1 agrees at 8 bases. Trimming took 1 base from V and 4 from J; bases not matched to a gene: 8. Germline V gives CDR1 GTSNPN, CDR2 SVGIG (reference sequence). This CDR3 has 15 residues. The CDR3 coding sequence is TGTGCCTGGAGTGAAGGGACAGGCCCAATCTATGGCTACACCTTC. Translation: CAWSEGTGPIYGYTF.

The V call is TRBV4-3, the J call TRBJ1-4; D uncertain. This CDR3 comprises 17 residues. V was trimmed by 0 bases and J by 0 bases, leaving 11 bases between them. Germline V lookup: CDR1 LGHNA, CDR2 YSLEER. The CDR3 coding sequence is TGCGCCAGCAGCCAAGATCCACGGGGAGCAACTAATGAAAAACTGTTTTTT. Translated: CASSQDPRGATNEKLFF.

V is TRBV30 and J is TRBJ1-2, with no clear D. The CDR3 is 10 residues long. V was clipped by 4 bases and J by 6 bases, with 6 bases between them. Germline V CDR1 and CDR2: GTSNPN, SVGIG (reference sequence). CDR3 region: CAWTPDGYTF. Written as DNA, the CDR3 is TGTGCCTGGACCCCAGATGGCTACACCTTC.

The gene calls are TRBV4-2 and TRBJ2-7; possible D gene TRBD1, 6 bases. The V and J ends lost 0 bases and 3 bases respectively, with 15 bases between them. The CDR3 contains 16 residues. Germline V lookup: CDR1 LGHNA, CDR2 YNFKEQ. CDR3 residues: CASSQDRAGAIYEQYF. CDR3 nucleotides: TGTGCCAGCAGCCAAGATCGTGCAGGGGCCATCTACGAGCAGTACTTC.

The chain uses TRBV15 and TRBJ2-7, with TRBD1 identical over 8 bases. This CDR3 contains 14 residues. Germline V gene sequence: CDR1 LNHNV, CDR2 YYDKDF (reference sequence). The trim removed 3 bases at V and 7 bases at J, leaving 8 bases unmatched. The CDR3 loop reads CATSSRGLTDEQYF. Written as DNA, the CDR3 is TGTGCCACCAGCAGCAGGGGGCTGACGGATGAGCAGTACTTC. Full variable domain (outside the CDR3, taken from reference TRBV15 and TRBJ2-7): DAMVIQNPRYQVTQFGKPVTLSCSQTLNHNVMYWYQQKSSQAPKLLFHYYDKDFNNEADTPDNFQSRRPNTSFCFLDIRSPGLGDTAMYLCATSSRGLTDEQYFGPGTRLTVT.

The chain joins TRBV9 to TRBJ2-7; D possibly corresponds to TRBD2 (6 bases). The CDR3 is made up of 16 amino acids. Germline values: CDR1 SGDLS, CDR2 YYNGEE. V was cut by 3 bases and J by 6 bases, with 22 bases left in between. This chain's CDR3 is CASSAQLAAASGEQYF. Written as DNA, the CDR3 is TGTGCCAGCAGCGCCCAATTAGCGGCAGCTAGTGGCGAGCAGTACTTC. Looking up the rest from reference TRBV9 and TRBJ2-7 gives the full variable domain: DSGVTQTPKHLITATGQRVTLRCSPRSGDLSVYWYQQSLDQGLQFLIQYYNGEERAKGNILERFSAQQFPDLHSELNLSSLELGDSALYFCASSAQLAAASGEQYFGPGTRLTVT.

The rearrangement links TRBV10-2 to TRBJ1-1; no clear D gene. The CDR3 spans 14 residues. V was pared by 1 base and J by 4 bases, with 10 bases between. The germline gives CDR1 WSHSY, CDR2 SAAADI. The CDR3 region is CASSEFPGSTEAFF. In DNA, the CDR3 is TGCGCCAGCAGTGAGTTCCCGGGGAGCACTGAAGCTTTCTTT.